The next 21 T cell receptor beta chains were all read from a single sample in a study of blood T cell repertoires in COVID-19 (dated by TCRdb to about 2020). The library relied on the immunoSEQ multiplex PCR assay. Drawn from immuneACCESS, this table holds only the in-frame rearrangements with V and J called that TCRdb kept. Clones are partly lost; checked studies trace under half to an unresolved V gene and leave the rest unexplained. The sample includes tens of thousands of clones, with around 79% observed a single time. The ten largest clones take up 23% of the sample. The sequencing sample was made of peripheral blood. The receptor set was obtained from an older man with acute or convalescent COVID-19.

The genes are TRBV19 and TRBJ2-1; 7 nucleotides agree with TRBD2. CDR1 LNHDA and CDR2 SQIVND come from the germline V gene (reference sequence). This CDR3 region has 16 residues. V lost 3 bases, J lost 7 bases, and 12 bases stayed unmatched. Here the CDR3 DNA reads TGTGCCAGTAGTATGATTTTTGCGGGGGACCGAAATGAGCAGTTCTTC. It encodes CASSMIFAGDRNEQFF.

Here the CDR3 reads CASSSALSEQYF. CDR3 sequence (DNA): TGTGCCAGCAGCTCCGCGCTAAGCGAGCAGTACTTC. J is TRBJ2-7 and V is TRBV13; no definite D call. The length of the CDR3 is 12 residues. Germline loops: CDR1 PRHDT, CDR2 FYEKMQ (reference sequence). The ends were cut back, 4 bases at V and 6 bases at J, with 10 bases in the middle.

The V call is TRBV18, the J call TRBJ1-1; possible D gene TRBD1, 6 bases. The CDR3 contains 15 residues. CDR1 KGHSH and CDR2 LQKENI come from the germline V gene. Trimming took off 6 bases at V and 4 bases at J, with 18 bases between the two ends. The CDR3 loop reads CASSQSGTRGTEAFF. The CDR3 DNA sequence: TGTGCCAGCTCCCAAAGTGGGACAAGGGGCACTGAAGCTTTCTTT.

There are a few counts of this clone. The chain couples TRBV6-6 to TRBJ2-1; 9 bases fit TRBD1. This CDR3 has 15 amino acids. Per germline, CDR1 MNHNY and CDR2 SVGAGI (reference sequence). V lost 3 bases, J lost 5 bases, and 5 bases stayed unmatched. CDR3 bases: TGTGCCAGCAGTTATGGACAGGGGTTCGACAATGAGCAGTTCTTC. Protein product: CASSYGQGFDNEQFF.

This clone has only a few counts. The CDR3 protein is CAISVGGNQPQHF. The CDR3 DNA sequence: TGTGCCATCAGTGTGGGCGGGAATCAGCCCCAGCATTTT. The chain has TRBV10-3 and TRBJ1-5; no clear D. There are 13 residues in the CDR3. From germline, CDR1 is ENHRY and CDR2 SYGVKD. The ends were cut back, 4 bases at V and 4 bases at J, with 8 bases in the middle.

The chain combines TRBV9 with TRBJ2-2, with 7 nucleotides matching TRBD1. Trimming cost V 3 bases and J 4 bases; bases outside gene matches: 9. The CDR3 has 16 amino acids. Germline V gene data show CDR1 as SGDLS and CDR2 as YYNGEE. In nucleotides, the CDR3 is TGTGCCAGCAGCGGGGATCCGGGACAGCGCACCGGGGAGCTGTTTTTT. It encodes CASSGDPGQRTGELFF.

This clone was seen only once. The chain recombines TRBV4-2 with TRBJ1-2; 7 bases are shared with TRBD1. Trimming removed 0 bases from V and 8 bases from J; junction bases left unmatched: 6. In germline, CDR1 is LGHNA, CDR2 YNFKEQ. The CDR3 runs to 14 residues. CDR3 protein: CASSQDWDRGGYTF. Written as DNA, the CDR3 is TGTGCCAGCAGCCAAGACTGGGACAGAGGGGGCTACACCTTC.

The chain recombines TRBV4-3 with TRBJ2-7, with 7 bases fitting TRBD1. This CDR3 spans 15 amino acids. V trimming: 1 base; J trimming: 3 bases; junction bases outside the gene matches: 6. Germline CDR1 LGHNA, CDR2 YSLEER. CDR3: CASSQGTGMNYEQYF. Written as DNA, the CDR3 is TGCGCCAGCAGCCAAGGGACAGGTATGAACTACGAGCAGTACTTC.

The chain uses TRBV24-1 and TRBJ2-3; D unclear. V was cut by 3 bases and J by 4 bases, with 13 bases left in between. This CDR3 region has 15 residues. Germline lookup yields CDR1 KGHDR and CDR2 SFDVKD. CDR3 region: CATSDTTPSSDTQYF. The CDR3 bases are TGTGCCACCAGTGATACTACCCCTTCTTCAGATACGCAGTATTTT.

V usage is TRBV7-2 and J usage is TRBJ1-1; TRBD1 is a possible D gene (5 bases). Germline CDR1 reads SGHTA; CDR2 reads FQGNSA. CDR3 length: 13 residues. V lost 5 bases and J lost 1, with 8 bases in between. CDR3 DNA sequence: TGTGCCAGCAGCAAACAGGAGAACACTGAAGCTTTCTTT. It translates to CASSKQENTEAFF.

The rearrangement uses TRBV21-1 and TRBJ2-7; the table calls TRBD2, which could not be checked here. TRBV21-1 is a documented pseudogene. The CDR3 totals 13 residues. CDR3 amino acids: CASSKEQPVEQYF. In DNA form, the CDR3 reads TGTGCCAGCAGCAAAGAGCAACCGGTGGAGCAGTACTTC.

The V call is TRBV10-3, the J call TRBJ1-2, with D perhaps TRBD1 (6 bases). The CDR3 consists of 15 residues. In germline, CDR1 is ENHRY, CDR2 SYGVKD. V gave up 0 bases and J gave up 4 bases, with 12 bases separating them. Here the CDR3 reads CAISESGGAGYGYTF. The CDR3 DNA follows: TGTGCCATCAGTGAGTCAGGGGGGGCCGGCTATGGCTACACCTTC.

This chain links TRBV5-1 with TRBJ2-2, with TRBD1 identical over 11 bases. Germline-derived CDR1 and CDR2 are SGHRS and YFSETQ. The J segment lost 5 bases and the V segment lost 4 bases, leaving 7 bases of the junction unmatched. The CDR3 is 16 amino acids. For the CDR3, the DNA is TGCGCCAGCAGCCGAGGACAGGGGGCATGGACCGGGGAGCTGTTTTTT. Protein: CASSRGQGAWTGELFF. Filled out from reference TRBV5-1 and TRBJ2-2, the complete variable domain reads KAGVTQTPRYLIKTRGQQVTLSCSPISGHRSVSWYQQTPGQGLQFLFEYFSETQRNKGNFPGRFSGRQFSNSRSEMNVSTLELGDSALYLCASSRGQGAWTGELFFGEGSRLTVL.

The chain combines TRBV9 with TRBJ2-1; the D gene is possibly TRBD1 (6 bases). Germline lookup yields CDR1 SGDLS and CDR2 YYNGEE. V was shortened by 6 bases and J by 7 bases, with 17 bases between the two germline ends. The CDR3 is 14 residues long. CDR3 sequence (DNA): TGTGCCAGCACCGAAGGGGGAACTTGGAATGAGCAGTTCTTC. Amino acid sequence: CASTEGGTWNEQFF.

The gene calls are TRBV19 and TRBJ1-2; D gene unclear. The CDR3 covers 14 residues. The germline gives CDR1 LNHDA, CDR2 SQIVND (reference sequence). Trimming took 2 bases from V and 7 from J, leaving 14 bases between them. The CDR3 nucleotides read TGTGCCAGTAGTATACTCAGTTTGGAGGCTGGCTACACCTTC. The encoded protein is CASSILSLEAGYTF.

The chain combines TRBV25-1 with TRBJ2-3; 10 bases match TRBD2. The CDR3 length is 15 residues. V was clipped by 6 bases and J by 5 bases; unmatched bases: 8. The germline gives CDR1 MGHDK, CDR2 SYGVNS. The CDR3 loop reads CASRTLAGVRDTQYF. The CDR3 region has the DNA TGTGCCAGCAGAACTCTAGCGGGAGTGAGAGATACGCAGTATTTT.

The chain recombines TRBV4-1 with TRBJ2-1; TRBD2 aligns across 8 bases. There are 15 residues in the CDR3. Unmatched junction bases numbered 5, after V lost 2 bases and J lost 5 bases. Germline V lookup: CDR1 MGHRA, CDR2 YSYEKL. The CDR3 DNA reads TGCGCCAGCAGCCAACTCAGCGGGAGTAACAATGAGCAGTTCTTC. This translates into CASSQLSGSNNEQFF.

The chain uses TRBV15 and TRBJ2-5; TRBD1 aligns across 10 bases. Trimming removed 0 bases from V and 8 bases from J; junction bases left unmatched: 3. Germline V gene lookup returns CDR1 LNHNV and CDR2 YYDKDF (reference sequence). CDR3 length: 14 amino acids. CDR3 sequence: CATSRDGTGATQYF. CDR3 DNA: TGTGCCACCAGCAGAGATGGGACAGGGGCCACCCAGTACTTC.

CDR3 DNA: TGTGCCAGCAGCCCCTCGAGCTCCTACAATGAGCAGTTCTTC. Translated, it gives CASSPSSSYNEQFF. J is TRBJ2-1 and V is TRBV6-6; no clear D. V dropped 6 bases and J dropped 0 bases, with 9 bases sitting between them. The CDR3 consists of 14 residues. Per the germline V gene, CDR1 is MNHNY and CDR2 is SVGAGI (reference sequence).

The chain couples TRBV7-6 to TRBJ2-3, with D possibly matching TRBD2 (5 bases). The CDR3 runs 15 residues. V was shortened by 8 bases and J by 0 bases, with 15 bases between the two germline ends. Germline-derived CDR1 and CDR2 are SGHVS and FNYEAQ. This chain's CDR3 is CASRGSGSSTDTQYF. CDR3 DNA: TGTGCCAGCCGAGGAAGCGGATCTAGCACAGATACGCAGTATTTT.

The chain uses TRBV7-2 and TRBJ2-4; 11 nucleotides match TRBD1. The CDR3 runs to 16 residues. Losses at the gene ends were 1 base for V and 3 bases for J; bases not matched to a gene: 2. The germline gives CDR1 SGHTA, CDR2 FQGNSA. The CDR3 here is CASSLEGQGVKNIQYF. CDR3 nucleotides: TGTGCCAGCAGCTTAGAGGGACAGGGGGTCAAAAACATTCAGTACTTC. Based on the CDR3 plus reference TRBV7-2 and TRBJ2-4, the full variable domain is GAGVSQSPSNKVTEKGKDVELRCDPISGHTALYWYRQSLGQGLEFLIYFQGNSAPDKSGLPSDRFSAERTGGSVSTLTIQRTQQEDSAVYLCASSLEGQGVKNIQYFGAGTRLSVL.